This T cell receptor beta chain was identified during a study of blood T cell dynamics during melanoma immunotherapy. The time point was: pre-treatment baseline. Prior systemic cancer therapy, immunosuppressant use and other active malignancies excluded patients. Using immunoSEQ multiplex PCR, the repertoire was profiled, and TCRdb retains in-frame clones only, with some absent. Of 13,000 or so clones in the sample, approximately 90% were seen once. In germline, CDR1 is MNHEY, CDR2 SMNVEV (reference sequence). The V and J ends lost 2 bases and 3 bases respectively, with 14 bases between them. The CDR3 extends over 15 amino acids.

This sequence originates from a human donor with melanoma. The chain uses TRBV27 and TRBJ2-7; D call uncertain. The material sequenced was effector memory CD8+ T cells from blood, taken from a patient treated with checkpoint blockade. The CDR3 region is CASSLISGMSYEQYF. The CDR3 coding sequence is TGTGCCAGCAGTTTAATAAGTGGTATGAGCTACGAGCAGTACTTC.